Each of the 25 T cell receptor beta chains below was sequenced from the same sample in a study of cytomegalovirus exposure and HLA in healthy donors (dated by TCRdb to about 2017). Libraries were prepared through the immunoSEQ multiplex PCR assay. The multiplex PCR relied on a mix of 60 forward primers for TCR Vbeta segments and 13 reverse primers for TCR Jbeta segments. TCRdb stores this immuneACCESS table with in-frame sequences only. Part of the clones is absent; in the studies checked, under half of the shortfall reflects unresolved V genes, and no reason is known for the rest. For this sample, the table gives 100,000 to 150,000 clones. Clones ranked in the top ten supply under 2% of the sample. Material: PBMCs. Receptors were obtained from a woman aged 40 to 50 in good health and CMV-seronegative.

The V call is TRBV7-2, the J call TRBJ2-5; 9 bases agree with TRBD1. Germline loops: CDR1 SGHTA, CDR2 FQGNSA. The CDR3 is made up of 14 amino acids. With 5 bases clipped from V and 1 base from J, the junction kept 2 bases outside the gene matches. CDR3 residues: CASSGDRAQETQYF. DNA of the CDR3: TGTGCCAGCAGCGGGGACAGGGCCCAAGAGACCCAGTACTTC.

The rearrangement joins TRBV11-2 to TRBJ1-2; the D gene is possibly TRBD1 (6 bases). The CDR3 has 17 amino acids. CDR1 and CDR2 from the germline V gene are SGHAT and FQNNGV. V was clipped by 3 bases and J by 4 bases, with 21 bases between them. CDR3 sequence (DNA): TGTGCCAGCAGCTTCTGGTACGGAACAGGGACCCTCTATGGCTACACCTTC. This sequence encodes CASSFWYGTGTLYGYTF.

With respect to this clone: This specimen includes other DNA sequences encoding the same CDR3. V and J are TRBV18 and TRBJ1-1; D call uncertain. Germline V gene sequence: CDR1 KGHSH, CDR2 LQKENI. The V end lost 2 bases, the J end lost 2 bases, and 6 bases lay between the germline ends. The CDR3 loop spans 13 amino acids. DNA for the CDR3: TGTGCCAGCTCACCAAACTCAAACACTGAAGCTTTCTTT. Translated: CASSPNSNTEAFF.

This chain joins TRBV11-2 and TRBJ1-4; tentative D call: TRBD1 (6 bases). V was clipped by 3 bases and J by 7 bases, with 12 bases between them. There are 14 residues in the CDR3. Germline V gene lookup returns CDR1 SGHAT and CDR2 FQNNGV. The CDR3 reads CASSLGGGVEKLFF. CDR3 DNA sequence: TGTGCCAGCAGCTTGGGGGGGGGCGTTGAAAAACTGTTTTTT. The full variable domain, rest sourced from reference TRBV11-2 and TRBJ1-4, is EAGVAQSPRYKIIEKRQSVAFWCNPISGHATLYWYQQILGQGPKLLIQFQNNGVVDDSQLPKDRFSAERLKGVDSTLKIQPAKLEDSAVYLCASSLGGGVEKLFFGSGTQLSVL.

This sequence joins TRBV28 and TRBJ1-1; 9 bases line up with TRBD1. Losses at the gene ends were 8 bases for V and 9 bases for J; bases not matched to a gene: 7. The CDR3 is 12 residues long. Germline V gene lookup returns CDR1 MDHEN and CDR2 SYDVKM. The CDR3 sequence is CASLGQGPQAFF. DNA of the CDR3: TGTGCCAGCCTGGGACAGGGTCCGCAAGCTTTCTTT.

The chain uses TRBV5-1 and TRBJ2-2; 8 bases line up with TRBD2. V lost 6 bases, J lost 5 bases, and 15 bases stayed unmatched. Per the germline V gene, CDR1 is SGHRS and CDR2 is YFSETQ. The CDR3 runs 17 residues. Here the CDR3 reads CASTVDGGAVRTGELFF. The CDR3 region has the DNA TGCGCCAGCACCGTGGACGGGGGGGCAGTTCGGACCGGGGAGCTGTTTTTT.

This chain joins TRBV21-1 and TRBJ1-1. TRBV21-1 is a recognized pseudogene. The CDR3 covers 14 residues. This CDR3 is CASSKGRSNTEAFF. The CDR3 DNA follows: TGTGCCAGCAGCAAAGGTCGGTCAAACACTGAAGCTTTCTTT.

The chain recombines TRBV21-1 with TRBJ1-3; the table assigns TRBD1, which was not confirmed against the DNA. TRBV21-1 is shown as a pseudogene. CDR3 size: 20 residues. The CDR3 reads CASSNLPTGGFSSSGNTIYF. In DNA form, the CDR3 reads TGTGCCAGCAGCAACCTTCCGACAGGGGGATTTTCCTCCTCTGGAAACACCATATATTTT.

The V gene is TRBV5-4, the J gene TRBJ2-2; D is perhaps TRBD2 (7 bases). Germline lookup yields CDR1 SGHNT and CDR2 YYREEE (reference sequence). The CDR3 runs 17 residues. V lost 4 bases, J lost 1 base, and 17 bases lay in between. CDR3 nucleotide sequence: TGTGCCAGCAGCCCCCGAGGCGGGGGCCAGAACACCGGGGAGCTGTTTTTT. As protein: CASSPRGGGQNTGELFF. The whole variable domain, remainder taken from reference TRBV5-4 and TRBJ2-2, is ETGVTQSPTHLIKTRGQQVTLRCSSQSGHNTVSWYQQALGQGPQFIFQYYREEENGRGNFPPRFSGLQFPNYSSELNVNALELDDSALYLCASSPRGGGQNTGELFFGEGSRLTVL.

The chain uses TRBV9 and TRBJ2-2; D is unclear. Germline CDR1 is SGDLS and CDR2 is YYNGEE. The ends were cut back, 4 bases at V and 1 base at J, with 5 bases in the middle. The CDR3 covers 13 residues. CDR3 nucleotides: TGTGCCAGCAGCCCGGGGAACACCGGGGAGCTGTTTTTT. Translation: CASSPGNTGELFF. Based on the CDR3 plus reference TRBV9 and TRBJ2-2, the full variable domain is DSGVTQTPKHLITATGQRVTLRCSPRSGDLSVYWYQQSLDQGLQFLIQYYNGEERAKGNILERFSAQQFPDLHSELNLSSLELGDSALYFCASSPGNTGELFFGEGSRLTVL.

The chain is built from TRBV2 and TRBJ1-6; tentative D call: TRBD1 (5 bases). Trimming took 6 bases from V and 6 from J, leaving 9 bases between them. The germline V gene has CDR1 SNHLY and CDR2 FYNNEI. The CDR3 spans 13 residues. Here the CDR3 reads CASRDQGNSPLHF. The CDR3 bases are TGTGCCAGCAGGGATCAGGGTAATTCACCCCTCCACTTT. The variable domain in full, completed from reference TRBV2 and TRBJ1-6, reads EPEVTQTPSHQVTQMGQEVILRCVPISNHLYFYWYRQILGQKVEFLVSFYNNEISEKSEIFDDQFSVERPDGSNFTLKIRSTKLEDSAMYFCASRDQGNSPLHFGNGTRLTVT.

The rearrangement joins TRBV7-3 to TRBJ2-3; D remains ambiguous. V gave up 5 bases and J gave up 5 bases, with 8 bases separating them. CDR3 length: 12 amino acids. Germline V gives CDR1 SGHTA, CDR2 FQGTGA. The CDR3 reads CASSRSEDTQYF. The CDR3 bases are TGTGCCAGCAGCCGGTCCGAAGATACGCAGTATTTT.

The J gene is TRBJ2-2, the V gene TRBV29-1; D might be TRBD2 (5 bases). The germline gives CDR1 SQVTM, CDR2 ANQGSEA. This CDR3 spans 15 amino acids. Deletions cut 1 base from V and 4 bases from J, with 13 bases between. DNA for the CDR3: TGCAGCGTTGAAGTTGCCGGGGTTAGCACCGGGGAGCTGTTTTTT. Encoded protein: CSVEVAGVSTGELFF.

V and J are TRBV6-6 and TRBJ1-5; no firm D call. The CDR3 has 13 residues. CDR1 is MNHNY and CDR2 is SVGAGI in the germline V gene (reference sequence). V lost 4 bases and J lost 0, with 4 bases in between. CDR3 protein: CASSSISNQPQHF. The CDR3 nucleotides are TGTGCCAGCAGTTCCATTAGCAATCAGCCCCAGCATTTT.

The J gene is TRBJ2-7, the V gene TRBV2, with 9 bases fitting TRBD1. The CDR3 spans 13 residues. Germline V gene data show CDR1 as SNHLY and CDR2 as FYNNEI. V lost 5 bases, J lost 3 bases, and 2 bases stayed unmatched. The CDR3 DNA sequence: TGTGCCAGCAGTCGGGACAGGGTCTACGAGCAGTACTTC. Translating gives CASSRDRVYEQYF.

The rearrangement uses TRBV11-2 and TRBJ2-3; D not resolved. CDR3 size: 14 residues. V lost 3 bases and J 2 bases, leaving 9 bases between the germline ends. CDR1 SGHAT and CDR2 FQNNGV come from the germline V gene. CDR3 residues: CASSLGTYTDTQYF. In DNA, the CDR3 is TGTGCCAGCAGCTTGGGCACTTACACAGATACGCAGTATTTT.

The chain employs TRBV10-3 and TRBJ1-6; 9 nucleotides line up with TRBD1. Germline V gives CDR1 ENHRY, CDR2 SYGVKD. Losses at the gene ends were 2 bases for V and 11 bases for J; bases not matched to a gene: 4. This CDR3 spans 14 amino acids. CDR3 DNA sequence: TGTGCCATCAGTGAGGACAGGGGGTCCCCACCCCTCCACTTT. This codes for CAISEDRGSPPLHF.

V usage is TRBV7-3 and J usage is TRBJ1-2; unclear D gene. Germline loops: CDR1 SGHTA, CDR2 FQGTGA. V lost 1 base, J lost 10 bases, and 13 bases lay in between. CDR3 length: 13 residues. CDR3 amino acids: CASSLRVAENYTF. In DNA form, the CDR3 reads TGTGCCAGCAGCTTAAGGGTGGCGGAAAACTACACCTTC. Using reference TRBV7-3 and TRBJ1-2 for the parts outside the CDR3, the full variable domain is GAGVSQTPSNKVTEKGKYVELRCDPISGHTALYWYRQSLGQGPEFLIYFQGTGAADDSGLPNDRFFAVRPEGSVSTLKIQRTERGDSAVYLCASSLRVAENYTFGSGTRLTVV.

V gene TRBV6-5 combines with J gene TRBJ1-4; D may be TRBD1 (6 bases). V was cut by 5 bases and J by 14 bases, with 15 bases left in between. Germline CDR1 reads MNHEY; CDR2 reads SVGAGI. The CDR3 contains 12 residues. This CDR3 reads CASSNHREQLFF. The DNA of the CDR3 is TGTGCCAGCAGTAACCACAGGGAGCAGCTGTTTTTT.

The chain uses TRBV7-9 and TRBJ1-5; TRBD1 matches 7 bases. The CDR3 is 18 residues long. Germline V gene data show CDR1 as SEHNR and CDR2 as FQNEAQ (reference sequence). Trimming took 4 bases from V and 0 from J; bases not matched to a gene: 12. CDR3 in amino acids: CASSSGTAASYSNQPQHF. The CDR3 nucleotides are TGTGCCAGCAGCTCCGGGACAGCCGCCAGCTATAGCAATCAGCCCCAGCATTTT.

As to this clone: The same CDR3 is also encoded by other DNA sequences in this sample. The chain is built from TRBV7-2 and TRBJ2-5; a possible D gene is TRBD2 (6 bases). Per the germline V gene, CDR1 is SGHTA and CDR2 is FQGNSA. The CDR3 extends over 13 amino acids. Trimming removed 3 bases from V and 2 bases from J, with 7 bases in between. The CDR3 coding sequence is TGTGCCAGCAGCTTGGGGGGTCAAGAGACCCAGTACTTC. It encodes CASSLGGQETQYF.

The chain combines TRBV5-1 with TRBJ1-2, with D unresolved. CDR1 is SGHRS and CDR2 is YFSETQ in the germline V gene. Trimming took 2 bases from V and 8 from J, leaving 19 bases between them. The CDR3 runs 15 residues. Here the CDR3 reads CASSLGDRGGGGYTF. As DNA, the CDR3 is TGCGCCAGCAGCTTAGGAGACCGCGGTGGAGGGGGCTACACCTTC. The complete variable domain, with remaining parts taken from reference TRBV5-1 and TRBJ1-2, reads KAGVTQTPRYLIKTRGQQVTLSCSPISGHRSVSWYQQTPGQGLQFLFEYFSETQRNKGNFPGRFSGRQFSNSRSEMNVSTLELGDSALYLCASSLGDRGGGGYTFGSGTRLTVV.

This chain joins TRBV5-6 and TRBJ2-2, with 10 bases lining up with TRBD1. In germline, CDR1 is SGHDT, CDR2 YYEEEE. The V segment lost 3 bases and the J segment 5 bases; nucleotides outside the gene matches: 4. This CDR3 has 15 residues. CDR3: CASSSWTGGTGELFF. The CDR3 coding sequence is TGTGCCAGCAGCTCTTGGACAGGGGGAACCGGGGAGCTGTTTTTT.

CDR3 in amino acids: CASISSGNTIYF. For the CDR3, the DNA is TGTGCCAGTATCTCCTCTGGAAACACCATATATTTT. This sequence joins TRBV28 and TRBJ1-3; D not certain. The CDR3 runs to 12 residues. The ends were cut back, 9 bases at V and 0 bases at J, with 6 bases in the middle. The germline V gene has CDR1 MDHEN and CDR2 SYDVKM.

The V call is TRBV4-2, the J call TRBJ2-3; perhaps TRBD2 as D (5 bases). Germline V CDR1 and CDR2: LGHNA, YNFKEQ. V dropped 1 base and J dropped 5 bases, with 16 bases sitting between them. The CDR3 runs to 16 residues. CDR3 bases: TGTGCCAGCAGCCAAGCATTCAGTAGCGCCGGAGATACGCAGTATTTT. As protein: CASSQAFSSAGDTQYF.